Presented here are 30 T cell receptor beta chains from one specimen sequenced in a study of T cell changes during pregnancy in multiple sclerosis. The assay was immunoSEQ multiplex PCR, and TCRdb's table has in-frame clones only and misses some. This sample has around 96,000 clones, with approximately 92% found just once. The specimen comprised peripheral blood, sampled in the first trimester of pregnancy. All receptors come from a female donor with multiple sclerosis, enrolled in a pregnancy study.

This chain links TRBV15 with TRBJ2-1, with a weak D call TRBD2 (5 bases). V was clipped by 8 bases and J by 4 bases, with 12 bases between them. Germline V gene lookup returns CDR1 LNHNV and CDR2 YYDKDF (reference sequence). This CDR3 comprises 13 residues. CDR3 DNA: TGTGCCACCGGGGAGATGTATTACAATGAGCAGTTCTTC. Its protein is CATGEMYYNEQFF.

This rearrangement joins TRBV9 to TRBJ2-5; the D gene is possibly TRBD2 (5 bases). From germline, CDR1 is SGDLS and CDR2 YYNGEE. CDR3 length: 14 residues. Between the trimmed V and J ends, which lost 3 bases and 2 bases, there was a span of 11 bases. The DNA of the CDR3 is TGTGCCAGCAGCGCTAGCTTAGCGCAAGAGACCCAGTACTTC. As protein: CASSASLAQETQYF.

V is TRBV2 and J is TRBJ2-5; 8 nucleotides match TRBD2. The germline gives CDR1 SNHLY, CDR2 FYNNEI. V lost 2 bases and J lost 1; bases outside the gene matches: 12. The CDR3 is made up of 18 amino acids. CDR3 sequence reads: CASSERGVIAGLQETQYF. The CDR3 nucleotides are TGTGCCAGCAGTGAAAGGGGGGTGATAGCGGGACTCCAAGAGACCCAGTACTTC.

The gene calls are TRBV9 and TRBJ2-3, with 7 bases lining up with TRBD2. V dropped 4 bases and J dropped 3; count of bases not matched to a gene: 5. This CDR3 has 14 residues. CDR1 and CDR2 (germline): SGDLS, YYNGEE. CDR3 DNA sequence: TGTGCCAGCAGCATTGGACTAGTGACAGATACGCAGTATTTT. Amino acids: CASSIGLVTDTQYF.

The CDR3 nucleotides read TGTGCCAGCAGCGAACGGACAGGTGGAAAACTGTTTTTT. Translation: CASSERTGGKLFF. The chain combines TRBV7-2 with TRBJ1-4, with 7 bases matching TRBD1. The CDR3 totals 13 residues. Germline assignment: CDR1 SGHTA and CDR2 FQGNSA. Trimming at V came to 5 bases and at J to 10 bases, leaving 7 bases not matched to a gene.

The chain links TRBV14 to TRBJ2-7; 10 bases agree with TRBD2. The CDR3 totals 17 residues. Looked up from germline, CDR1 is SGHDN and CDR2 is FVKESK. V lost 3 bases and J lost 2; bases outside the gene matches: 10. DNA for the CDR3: TGTGCCAGCAGCCAGACCCTTACTAGCGGGGATCCCTACGAGCAGTACTTC. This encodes CASSQTLTSGDPYEQYF.

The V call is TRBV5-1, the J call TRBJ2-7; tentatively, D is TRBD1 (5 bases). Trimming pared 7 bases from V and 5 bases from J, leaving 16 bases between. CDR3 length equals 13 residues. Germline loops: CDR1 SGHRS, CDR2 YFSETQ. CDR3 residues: CASRGAAIHEQYF. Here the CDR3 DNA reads TGCGCCAGCCGTGGGGCCGCCATCCACGAGCAGTACTTC. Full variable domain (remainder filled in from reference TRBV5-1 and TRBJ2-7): KAGVTQTPRYLIKTRGQQVTLSCSPISGHRSVSWYQQTPGQGLQFLFEYFSETQRNKGNFPGRFSGRQFSNSRSEMNVSTLELGDSALYLCASRGAAIHEQYFGPGTRLTVT.

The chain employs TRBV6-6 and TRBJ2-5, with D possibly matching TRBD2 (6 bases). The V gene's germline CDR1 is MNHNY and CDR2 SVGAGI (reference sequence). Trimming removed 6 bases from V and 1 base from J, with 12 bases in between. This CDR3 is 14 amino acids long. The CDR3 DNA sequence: TGTGCCAGCAGGAAGGAGGGGAGCCAAGAGACCCAGTACTTC. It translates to CASRKEGSQETQYF.

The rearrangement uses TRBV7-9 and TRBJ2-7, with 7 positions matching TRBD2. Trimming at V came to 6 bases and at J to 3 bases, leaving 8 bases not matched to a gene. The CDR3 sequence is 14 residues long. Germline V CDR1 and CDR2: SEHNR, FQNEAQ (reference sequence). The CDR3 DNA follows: TGTGCCAGCAGGAAAACCGGGGAGGGCTACGAGCAGTACTTC. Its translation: CASRKTGEGYEQYF.

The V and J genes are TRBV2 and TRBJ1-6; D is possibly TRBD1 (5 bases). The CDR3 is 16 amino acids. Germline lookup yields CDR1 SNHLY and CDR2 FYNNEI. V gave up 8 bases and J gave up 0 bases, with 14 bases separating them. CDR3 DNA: TGTGCCAGCCGAGGGACTTCGAGCTCCTATAATTCACCCCTCCACTTT. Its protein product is CASRGTSSSYNSPLHF.

The CDR3 spells CASARDTKSEKLFF. The CDR3, as DNA: TGTGCCAGCGCTAGGGACACAAAGAGTGAAAAACTGTTTTTT. The chain combines TRBV27 with TRBJ1-4; D possibly corresponds to TRBD1 (6 bases). Trimming took 8 bases from V and 7 from J, leaving 17 bases between them. Per the germline V gene, CDR1 is MNHEY and CDR2 is SMNVEV (reference sequence). This CDR3 has 14 residues.

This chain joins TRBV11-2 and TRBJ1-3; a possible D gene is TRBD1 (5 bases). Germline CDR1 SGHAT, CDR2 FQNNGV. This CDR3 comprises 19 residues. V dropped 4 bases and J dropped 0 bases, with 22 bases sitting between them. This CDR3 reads CASSSLKRQIRASGNTIYF. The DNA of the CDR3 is TGTGCCAGCAGCTCCTTAAAGAGACAGATCAGAGCCTCTGGAAACACCATATATTTT.

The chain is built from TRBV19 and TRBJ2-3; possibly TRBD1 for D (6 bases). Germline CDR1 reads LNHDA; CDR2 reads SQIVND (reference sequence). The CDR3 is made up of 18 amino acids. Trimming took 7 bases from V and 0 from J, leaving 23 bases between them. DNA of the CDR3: TGTGCCAGTACCAGGAGAATTGGACAGCACACTAGCACAGATACGCAGTATTTT. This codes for CASTRRIGQHTSTDTQYF. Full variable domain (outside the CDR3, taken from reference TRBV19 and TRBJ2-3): DGGITQSPKYLFRKEGQNVTLSCEQNLNHDAMYWYRQDPGQGLRLIYYSQIVNDFQKGDIAEGYSVSREKKESFPLTVTSAQKNPTAFYLCASTRRIGQHTSTDTQYFGPGTRLTVL.

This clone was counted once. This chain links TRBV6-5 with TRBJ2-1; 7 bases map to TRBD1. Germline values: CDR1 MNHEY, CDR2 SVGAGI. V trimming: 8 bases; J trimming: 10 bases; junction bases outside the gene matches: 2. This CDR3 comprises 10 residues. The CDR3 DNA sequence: TGTGCCAGCGGGGGACAGGAGCAGTTCTTC. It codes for CASGGQEQFF.

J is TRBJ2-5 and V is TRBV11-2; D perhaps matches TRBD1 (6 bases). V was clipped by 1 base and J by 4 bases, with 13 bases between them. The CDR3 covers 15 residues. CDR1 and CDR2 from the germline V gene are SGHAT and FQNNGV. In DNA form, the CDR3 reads TGTGCCAGCAGCTTAGGGTGGACAGAGACAGAGACCCAGTACTTC. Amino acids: CASSLGWTETETQYF.

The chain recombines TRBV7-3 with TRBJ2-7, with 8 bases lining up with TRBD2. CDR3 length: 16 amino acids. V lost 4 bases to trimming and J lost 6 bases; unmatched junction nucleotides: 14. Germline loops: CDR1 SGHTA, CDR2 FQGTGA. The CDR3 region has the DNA TGTGCCAGCAGCTCGGGTCCGGGACTAGGGGTTACCGAGCAGTACTTC. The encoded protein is CASSSGPGLGVTEQYF.

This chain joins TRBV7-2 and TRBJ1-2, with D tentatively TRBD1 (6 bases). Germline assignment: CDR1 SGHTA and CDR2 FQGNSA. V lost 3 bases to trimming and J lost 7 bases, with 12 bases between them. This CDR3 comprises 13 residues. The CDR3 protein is CASSFRRQVGYTF. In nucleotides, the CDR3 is TGTGCCAGCAGCTTCCGCCGACAGGTTGGCTACACCTTC.

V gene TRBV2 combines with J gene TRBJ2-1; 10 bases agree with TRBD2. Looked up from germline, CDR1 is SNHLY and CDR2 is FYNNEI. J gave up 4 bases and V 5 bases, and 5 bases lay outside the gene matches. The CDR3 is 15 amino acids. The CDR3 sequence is CASSSPLAGYNEQFF. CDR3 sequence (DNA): TGTGCCAGCAGTTCCCCACTAGCGGGGTACAATGAGCAGTTCTTC.

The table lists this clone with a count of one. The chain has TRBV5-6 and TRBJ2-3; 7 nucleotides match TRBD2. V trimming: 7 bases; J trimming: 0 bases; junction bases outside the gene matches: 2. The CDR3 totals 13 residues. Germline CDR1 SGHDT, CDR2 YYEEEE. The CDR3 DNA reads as TGTGCCAGCGGGGGGGGGAGCACAGATACGCAGTATTTT. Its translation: CASGGGSTDTQYF.

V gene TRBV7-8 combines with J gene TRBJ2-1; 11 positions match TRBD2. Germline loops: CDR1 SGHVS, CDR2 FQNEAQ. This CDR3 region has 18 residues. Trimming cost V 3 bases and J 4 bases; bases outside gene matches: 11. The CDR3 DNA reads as TGTGCCAGCAGCTTGAGTCTAGCGGGGGGAATAGTTTACAATGAGCAGTTCTTC. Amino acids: CASSLSLAGGIVYNEQFF.

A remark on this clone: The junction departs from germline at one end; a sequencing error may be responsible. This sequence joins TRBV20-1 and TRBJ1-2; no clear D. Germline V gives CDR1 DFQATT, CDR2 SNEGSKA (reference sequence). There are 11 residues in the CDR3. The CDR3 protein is CSARPGITYIF. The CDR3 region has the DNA TGCAGTGCTAGACCCGGGATTACTTACATCTTC.

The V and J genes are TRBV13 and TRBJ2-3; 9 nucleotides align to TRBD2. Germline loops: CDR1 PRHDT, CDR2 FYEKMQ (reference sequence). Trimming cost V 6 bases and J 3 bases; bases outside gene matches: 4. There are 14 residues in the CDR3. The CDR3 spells CASSFGLATDTQYF. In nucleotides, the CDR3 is TGTGCCAGCAGTTTCGGACTAGCGACAGATACGCAGTATTTT.

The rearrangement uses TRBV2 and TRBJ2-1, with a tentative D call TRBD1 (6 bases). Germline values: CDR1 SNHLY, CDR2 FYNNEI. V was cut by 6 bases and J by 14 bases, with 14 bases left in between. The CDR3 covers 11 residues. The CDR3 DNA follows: TGTGCCAGCAGACAGGGTTGGGTTAAGTTCTTC. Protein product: CASRQGWVKFF.

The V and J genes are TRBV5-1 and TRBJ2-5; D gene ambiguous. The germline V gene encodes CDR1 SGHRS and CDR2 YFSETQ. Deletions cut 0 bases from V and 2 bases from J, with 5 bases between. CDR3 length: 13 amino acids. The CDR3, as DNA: TGCGCCAGCAGCTTGGCCAGTCAAGAGACCCAGTACTTC. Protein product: CASSLASQETQYF.

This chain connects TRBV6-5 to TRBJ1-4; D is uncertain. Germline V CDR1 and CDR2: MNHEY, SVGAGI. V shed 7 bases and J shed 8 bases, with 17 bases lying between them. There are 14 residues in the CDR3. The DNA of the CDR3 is TGTGCCAGCAAGATAGGTCCTAGGAACGAAAAACTGTTTTTT. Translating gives CASKIGPRNEKLFF.

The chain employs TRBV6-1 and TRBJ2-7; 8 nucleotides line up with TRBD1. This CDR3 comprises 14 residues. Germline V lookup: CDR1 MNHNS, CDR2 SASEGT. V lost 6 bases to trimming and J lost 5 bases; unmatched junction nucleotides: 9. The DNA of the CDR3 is TGTGCCAGCAGGAGACCGGGACAGGCGAACGAGCAGTACTTC. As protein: CASRRPGQANEQYF.

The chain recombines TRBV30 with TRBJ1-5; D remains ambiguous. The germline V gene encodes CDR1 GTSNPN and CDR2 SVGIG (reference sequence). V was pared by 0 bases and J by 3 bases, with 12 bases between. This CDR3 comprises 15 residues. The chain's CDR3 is CAWSVRAGINQPQHF. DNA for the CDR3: TGTGCCTGGAGTGTACGAGCGGGGATCAATCAGCCCCAGCATTTT.

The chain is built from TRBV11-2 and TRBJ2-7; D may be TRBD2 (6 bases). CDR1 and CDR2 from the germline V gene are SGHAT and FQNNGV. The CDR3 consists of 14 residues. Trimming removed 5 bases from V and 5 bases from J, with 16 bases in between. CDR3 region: CASSPGLIMHEQYF. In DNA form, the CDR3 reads TGTGCCAGCAGCCCGGGACTGATCATGCACGAGCAGTACTTC. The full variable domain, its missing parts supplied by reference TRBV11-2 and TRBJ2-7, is EAGVAQSPRYKIIEKRQSVAFWCNPISGHATLYWYQQILGQGPKLLIQFQNNGVVDDSQLPKDRFSAERLKGVDSTLKIQPAKLEDSAVYLCASSPGLIMHEQYFGPGTRLTVT.

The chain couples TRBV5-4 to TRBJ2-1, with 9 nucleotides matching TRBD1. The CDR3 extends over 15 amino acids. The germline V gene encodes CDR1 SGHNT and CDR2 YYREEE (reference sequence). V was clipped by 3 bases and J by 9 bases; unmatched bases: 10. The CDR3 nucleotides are TGTGCCAGCAGCTCCCGGACAGGGGCTGCGGGTGAGCAGTTCTTC. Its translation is CASSSRTGAAGEQFF.

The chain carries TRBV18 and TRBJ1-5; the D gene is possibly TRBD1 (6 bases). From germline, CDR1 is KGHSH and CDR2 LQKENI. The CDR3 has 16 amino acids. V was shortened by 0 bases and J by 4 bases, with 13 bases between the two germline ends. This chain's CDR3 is CASSPPGRGGNQPQHF. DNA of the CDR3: TGTGCCAGCTCACCACCGGGCAGGGGTGGGAATCAGCCCCAGCATTTT.